This T cell receptor (beta chain) is from a study of blood T cell repertoires in COVID-19. Recruitment covered about two dozen US areas and drew participants whose ages spanned roughly 18 to 89 years. Self-reported history from a screening survey and questionnaire set each donor's cohort. Someone with COVID-19 had been met by exposed participants within 2 weeks before study entry. In the original processing: Estimation of nucleated cell counts was performed using reference gene primer amplification. The table came from immunoSEQ multiplex PCR; TCRdb's copy has only in-frame clones and leaves some out. From that table come the V and J calls and clone size; the DNA was used to work out D and trimming. Among about 300,000 clones, nearly 90% were seen once, and the ten largest hold less than 3%. Unmatched junction bases numbered 6, after V lost 5 bases and J lost 8 bases. The CDR3 is made up of 14 amino acids. The germline CDR1 and CDR2 sequences are MDHEN and SYDVKM.

This TCR was recovered from a woman in her 50s who had been exposed to COVID-19. V and J are TRBV28 and TRBJ1-4; 9 nucleotides match TRBD1. Sequences were obtained from PBMCs or T cells enriched from blood (not recorded which). Written as DNA, the CDR3 is TGTGCCAGCAGTGGCCCGGGACAGGGAGAAAAACTGTTTTTT. Protein product: CASSGPGQGEKLFF.